The clone carrying this T cell receptor (beta chain) was counted only a few times. The antigen remains undetermined. Generated by immunoSEQ multiplex PCR, the TCRdb table keeps only in-frame clones and is missing some. The sample has 25,000 to 35,000 clones, 80% to 85% seen once. The data belong to a study of OX40 agonist ivuxolimab in advanced cancers. Findings of the study overall: The average count of expanded clones was higher among CD8+ T cells than among CD4+. The CD4+ and CD8+ T cells in the blood had expanded clonally by week 6 at 0.1 to 3.0 mg/kg. Near-lowest levels of clonal expansion characterized partial responders at 0.1-3.0 mg/kg.

Trimming took off 6 bases at V and 2 bases at J, with 10 bases between the two ends. The CDR3 is 13 residues long. Germline CDR1 LNHDA, CDR2 SQIVND (reference sequence). The TCR comes from an adult with an advanced solid tumor such as melanoma, head and neck, liver or kidney cancer. This chain joins TRBV19 and TRBJ1-1; D unclear. The specimen comprised CD4+ or CD8+ T cells sorted from blood, sampled in a trial of the OX40 agonist ivuxolimab. Here the CDR3 reads CASRMNSNTEAFF. DNA of the CDR3: TGTGCCAGTAGGATGAACAGTAACACTGAAGCTTTCTTT. The full variable domain, with the rest looked up from reference TRBV19 and TRBJ1-1, is DGGITQSPKYLFRKEGQNVTLSCEQNLNHDAMYWYRQDPGQGLRLIYYSQIVNDFQKGDIAEGYSVSREKKESFPLTVTSAQKNPTAFYLCASRMNSNTEAFFGQGTRLTVV.